The T cell receptor (beta chain) under discussion was sequenced for a study of blood T cell repertoires in COVID-19. Original data processing: Estimation of nucleated cell counts relied on the amplification of reference gene primers. Data came from immunoSEQ multiplex PCR; TCRdb stores just in-frame clones and leaves some out. V and J calls and clone size are those listed in that table; D and trimming were worked out from the DNA. Here the sample spans roughly 250,000 clones, roughly 80% being singletons. Sequenced: peripheral blood. The receptor was derived from a woman between 40 and 55 years old with active or convalescent COVID-19.

CDR3 loop: CASSSGTDSNQPQHF. The CDR3 bases are TGTGCCAGCAGCTCCGGGACAGATAGCAATCAGCCCCAGCATTTT. The chain employs TRBV6-5 and TRBJ1-5, with 7 bases fitting TRBD1. Germline V gene sequence: CDR1 MNHEY, CDR2 SVGAGI. The trim removed 6 bases at V and 0 bases at J, leaving 5 bases unmatched. This CDR3 spans 15 amino acids.